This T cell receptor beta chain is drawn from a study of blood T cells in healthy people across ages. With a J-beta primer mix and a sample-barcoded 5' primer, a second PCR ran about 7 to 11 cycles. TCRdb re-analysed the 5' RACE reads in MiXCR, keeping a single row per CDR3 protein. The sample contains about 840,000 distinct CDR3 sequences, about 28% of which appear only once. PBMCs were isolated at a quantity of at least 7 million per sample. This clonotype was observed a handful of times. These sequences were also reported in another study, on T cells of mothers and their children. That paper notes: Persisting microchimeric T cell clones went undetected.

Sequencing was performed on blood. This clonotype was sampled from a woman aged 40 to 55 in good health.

The CDR3 DNA reads as TGTGCCAGTACCTCAAGGACAGGGGGAAGCAATCAGCCCCAGCATTTT. This translates into CASTSRTGGSNQPQHF. The chain links TRBV19 to TRBJ1-5, with TRBD1 matching over 10 bases. Germline CDR1 and CDR2: LNHDA and SQIVND (reference sequence). V trimming: 7 bases; J trimming: 1 base; junction bases outside the gene matches: 7. The CDR3 runs to 16 residues.